A selection of T cell receptor beta chains follows, all from one sample in a study of T cell responses to AZD1222 COVID-19 vaccine. The table came from immunoSEQ multiplex PCR; TCRdb's copy has only in-frame clones and leaves some out. Of roughly 60,000 clones in the sample, roughly 88% were seen once. Material: peripheral blood, obtained on day 0 of AZD1222 vaccination. The origin of the receptors is an adult in good health. CDR3s include the opening cysteine and the closing phenylalanine or tryptophan. D genes are given only for firm matches. The size of a clone is reported for some rows only, either as once, few or many, or as a class for expanded clones.

abundance,v_gene,j_gene,d_gene,CDR3nt,CDR3aa
.,TRBV5-1,TRBJ2-1,TRBD2,TGCGCCAGCATCCCTTTAGCGGGAGTTGGTAATGAGCAGTTCTTC,CASIPLAGVGNEQFF
.,TRBV24-1,TRBJ2-6,.,TGTGCCACCAGTGATGCACCGGGACTTGGAAGGACCTGGGCTGGGGCCAACGTCCTGACTTTC,CATSDAPGLGRTWAGANVLTF
.,TRBV24-1,TRBJ1-5,.,TGTGCCACCAGTGATGGGGGGCAAGGTCAGCCCCAGCATTTT,CATSDGGQGQPQHF
.,TRBV7-9,TRBJ2-1,TRBD2,TGTGCCAGCAGCTTCGAAAGGCTAGCGGGAGGGTACAATGAGCAGTTCTTC,CASSFERLAGGYNEQFF
.,TRBV7-6,TRBJ1-1,TRBD1,TGTGCCAGCAGCTTAAACACAGGGGGCGACACTGAAGCTTTCTTT,CASSLNTGGDTEAFF
.,TRBV2,TRBJ2-2,.,TGTGCCAGCAGTGAAGGGCGGGTCGGGTATTTCTCCGGGGAGCTGTTTTTT,CASSEGRVGYFSGELFF
.,TRBV5-1,TRBJ2-3,.,TGCGCCAGCAGCCCTGGGGGGTGGTCAGATACGCAGTATTTT,CASSPGGWSDTQYF
.,TRBV10-3,TRBJ1-2,.,TGTGCCATCAGTGAAAGGGGAGAATATGGCTACACCTTC,CAISERGEYGYTF
.,TRBV24-1,TRBJ1-1,.,TGTGCCACCAGAGGTTTGAACACTGAAGCTTTCTTT,CATRGLNTEAFF
once,TRBV19,TRBJ2-5,.,TGTGCCAGTAGTATAGATCAGGAGGAGACCCAGTACTTC,CASSIDQEETQYF
.,TRBV13,TRBJ2-3,TRBD2,TGTGCCAGCAGCGATGGACTAGCGGGAGGTTACACAGATACGCAGTATTTT,CASSDGLAGGYTDTQYF
.,TRBV6-5,TRBJ1-1,.,TGTGCCAGCAGTTACGCGGGGGGAGGTAGCACTGAAGCTTTCTTT,CASSYAGGGSTEAFF
.,TRBV5-5,TRBJ1-2,.,TGTGCCAGCAGCTTACGGGACAACTATGGCTACACCTTC,CASSLRDNYGYTF